These 21 T cell receptor beta chains were sequenced from one sample in a study of CD8 T cells in ankylosing spondylitis. Each CDR3 protein gets one entry after TCRdb re-called the 5' RACE reads with MiXCR. The data contain 380,000 or so distinct CDR3 sequences, about 20% of them singletons. The sequenced sample was blood, either unsorted or a sorted T cell fraction (not recorded which). These receptors all come from a male donor with ankylosing spondylitis or in good health (not recorded which).

This clonotype was counted between two and nine times. The chain couples TRBV5-1 to TRBJ2-2; possibly TRBD2 for D (7 bases). Trimming removed 4 bases from V and 4 bases from J, with 17 bases in between. CDR1 SGHRS and CDR2 YFSETQ come from the germline V gene. The CDR3 extends over 16 amino acids. In nucleotides, the CDR3 is TGCGCCAGCAGCCCCGTGGGGGGGCCCAGCACCGGGGAGCTGTTTTTT. As protein: CASSPVGGPSTGELFF.

CDR3 nucleotides: TGTGCCAGCTCAGGGGGCCAAACCGGGGAGCTGTTTTTT. Its translation is CASSGGQTGELFF. The J gene is TRBJ2-2, the V gene TRBV6-4, with TRBD1 matching 8 bases. Trimming at V came to 8 bases and at J to 5 bases, leaving 4 bases not matched to a gene. The germline V gene has CDR1 MRHNA and CDR2 SNTAGT. CDR3 length: 13 residues.

In DNA, the CDR3 is TGCGCCAGCAGCCAGGACAGGGCGCCAAGCTACGAGCAGTACTTC. Encoded protein: CASSQDRAPSYEQYF. The rearrangement joins TRBV5-1 to TRBJ2-7; 8 nucleotides match TRBD1. The ends lost 4 bases at V and 3 bases at J; junction bases unmatched: 9. Germline V gives CDR1 SGHRS, CDR2 YFSETQ. This CDR3 region has 15 residues.

This clonotype has just a few counts. V is TRBV4-1 and J is TRBJ2-1, with D perhaps TRBD1 (6 bases). CDR1 MGHRA and CDR2 YSYEKL come from the germline V gene. The CDR3 consists of 16 residues. V lost 0 bases, J lost 2 bases, and 11 bases lay in between. CDR3 in amino acids: CASSQDIRGAYNEQFF. In nucleotides, the CDR3 is TGCGCCAGCAGCCAAGATATCAGGGGCGCCTACAATGAGCAGTTCTTC.

Only a few counts were recorded for this clonotype. The chain carries TRBV10-3 and TRBJ2-7; D not certain. V gave up 3 bases and J gave up 4 bases, with 7 bases separating them. Germline values: CDR1 ENHRY, CDR2 SYGVKD. CDR3 length equals 12 residues. The CDR3 DNA follows: TGTGCCATCAGTGACGTCGAGTACGAGCAGTACTTC. Translated, it gives CAISDVEYEQYF.

This clonotype was observed a handful of times. This sequence joins TRBV13 and TRBJ2-5; D ambiguous. Germline-derived CDR1 and CDR2 are PRHDT and FYEKMQ (reference sequence). There are 15 residues in the CDR3. The ends were cut back, 4 bases at V and 2 bases at J, with 14 bases in the middle. The CDR3: CASSSPWTTQETQYF. In nucleotides, the CDR3 is TGTGCCAGCAGCTCCCCTTGGACGACTCAAGAGACCCAGTACTTC.

For the CDR3, the DNA is TGTGCCAGCTCCCCGTTGGAGGGGGGGCTCACCGGGGAGCTGTTTTTT. This translates into CASSPLEGGLTGELFF. The chain recombines TRBV9 with TRBJ2-2, with D possibly being TRBD2 (7 bases). CDR3 length: 16 amino acids. Trimming pared 7 bases from V and 4 bases from J, leaving 20 bases between. The germline V gene encodes CDR1 SGDLS and CDR2 YYNGEE.

Comments on this clonotype: At one boundary the junction diverges from the germline segment, which might be a read error. The CDR3: CATSQENSFTDTQYF. The CDR3 DNA sequence: TGTGCCACCAGCCAAGAGAACAGTTTCACAGATACGCAGTATTTT. The rearrangement joins TRBV3-1 to TRBJ2-3, with unresolved D. CDR1 LGHDT and CDR2 YNNKEL come from the germline V gene (reference sequence). The CDR3 is made up of 15 amino acids.

In its sample, this clonotype was seen a few times. V is TRBV3-1 and J is TRBJ1-2; D gene uncertain. From germline, CDR1 is LGHDT and CDR2 YNNKEL (reference sequence). V lost 0 bases and J 8 bases, leaving 13 bases between the germline ends. The CDR3 runs to 14 residues. In DNA, the CDR3 is TGTGCCAGCAGCCAAGATCTAAGGGATGAAGGCTACACCTTC. Encoded protein: CASSQDLRDEGYTF.

This clonotype was found a few times. The chain combines TRBV12-3 or TRBV12-4 with TRBJ2-7, with 10 bases fitting TRBD1. CDR3 size: 14 residues. With V trimmed by 4 bases and J by 3 bases, 3 bases remained unmatched. The CDR3 DNA reads TGTGCCAGCAGTTGGGACAGGGGATTCTACGAGCAGTACTTC. It translates to CASSWDRGFYEQYF.

The rearrangement links TRBV20-1 to TRBJ2-1; 11 nucleotides align to TRBD2. The length of the CDR3 is 17 residues. Germline V gives CDR1 DFQATT, CDR2 SNEGSKA (reference sequence). Trimming at V came to 0 bases and at J to 8 bases, leaving 12 bases not matched to a gene. The CDR3: CSARDIGDSGGAYEQFF. CDR3 DNA sequence: TGCAGTGCTAGAGATATAGGAGATAGCGGGGGGGCGTATGAGCAGTTCTTC.

The rearrangement joins TRBV20-1 to TRBJ2-7; D might be TRBD1 (6 bases). This CDR3 region has 14 residues. Per germline, CDR1 DFQATT and CDR2 SNEGSKA (reference sequence). Trimming stripped 0 bases from V and 3 bases from J, with 12 bases between. The CDR3 here is CSARDRSQGYEQYF. The CDR3 coding sequence is TGCAGTGCTAGAGATAGATCACAGGGCTACGAGCAGTACTTC.

This clonotype was seen a handful of times. The chain has TRBV3-1 and TRBJ2-1; possibly TRBD1 or TRBD2 for D (6 bases each). V lost 9 bases and J lost 5, with 14 bases in between. Germline CDR1 reads LGHDT; CDR2 reads YNNKEL (reference sequence). CDR3 length: 13 amino acids. In nucleotides, the CDR3 is TGTGCCAGTCGCGCGAGGGGGGACAATGAGCAGTTCTTC. It codes for CASRARGDNEQFF.

The V call is TRBV12-3 or TRBV12-4, the J call TRBJ2-7; 9 nucleotides line up with TRBD1. CDR3 length: 15 residues. With V trimmed by 2 bases and J by 4 bases, 6 bases remained unmatched. Here the CDR3 reads CASSLISDRGYEQYF. The CDR3 nucleotides are TGTGCCAGCAGTTTAATTTCGGACAGGGGTTACGAGCAGTACTTC.

This clonotype occurred a few times. V usage is TRBV12-3 or TRBV12-4 and J usage is TRBJ2-7; 14 bases map to TRBD2. CDR3 length: 16 amino acids. Trimming at V came to 6 bases and at J to 3 bases, leaving 7 bases not matched to a gene. The CDR3 protein is CASSTRTSGGIYEQYF. The CDR3 region has the DNA TGTGCCAGCAGCACTAGGACTAGCGGGGGGATCTACGAGCAGTACTTC.

This clonotype was seen a handful of times. The chain employs TRBV5-1 and TRBJ2-2, with TRBD1 matching over 8 bases. The V gene's germline CDR1 is SGHRS and CDR2 YFSETQ. After removal of 1 base from V and 6 bases from J, the junction contained 11 bases not matched to a gene. This CDR3 spans 17 amino acids. CDR3 bases: TGCGCCAGCAGCTTGAACGACAGGGGTGAATGGCCCGGGGAGCTGTTTTTT. Amino acid sequence: CASSLNDRGEWPGELFF.

The DNA for the CDR3 is TGTGCCAGCAGCTTTCTTTTCAGCACAGATACGCAGTATTTT. Its translation is CASSFLFSTDTQYF. The chain employs TRBV5-5 and TRBJ2-3, with D uncertain. Trimming stripped 2 bases from V and 0 bases from J, with 7 bases between. Germline V gene data show CDR1 as SGHKS and CDR2 as YYEKEE (reference sequence). CDR3 length equals 14 residues. The whole variable domain, remainder taken from reference TRBV5-5 and TRBJ2-3, is DAGVTQSPTHLIKTRGQQVTLRCSPISGHKSVSWYQQVLGQGPQFIFQYYEKEERGRGNFPDRFSARQFPNYSSELNVNALLLGDSALYLCASSFLFSTDTQYFGPGTRLTVL.

The table lists this clonotype with a few counts. The germline gene is not matched at one end of the junction; a read error may be the cause. The chain uses TRBV9 and TRBJ2-2, with 9 bases fitting TRBD1. The CDR3 totals 17 residues. Germline CDR1 and CDR2: SGDLS and YYNGEE. The CDR3 sequence: CASSVGFRTGDTGEPFF. CDR3 coding DNA: TGTGCCAGCAGCGTAGGGTTCCGGACAGGGGACACCGGGGAGCCGTTTTTT.

The rearrangement links TRBV15 to TRBJ2-1, with a possible D match to TRBD1 (6 bases). Germline V gives CDR1 LNHNV, CDR2 YYDKDF (reference sequence). CDR3 length: 15 residues. Deletions cut 8 bases from V and 6 bases from J, with 20 bases between. In nucleotides, the CDR3 is TGTGCCACCTCTTTGGGGGCTAGCTCGGGCAATGAGCAGTTCTTC. Translated: CATSLGASSGNEQFF.

This clonotype was seen more than once but under ten times. V usage is TRBV7-9 and J usage is TRBJ2-1; TRBD1 or TRBD2 may be the D gene (5 bases each). Germline V gene sequence: CDR1 SEHNR, CDR2 FQNEAQ (reference sequence). The CDR3 consists of 13 residues. V was clipped by 3 bases and J by 7 bases, with 10 bases between them. The CDR3 loop is CASSFGDPNEQFF. DNA of the CDR3: TGTGCCAGCAGCTTTGGGGACCCAAATGAGCAGTTCTTC.

The chain combines TRBV14 with TRBJ2-1; D remains unclear. The CDR3 runs to 15 residues. Trimming cost V 0 bases and J 3 bases, with 9 bases left between them. The V gene's germline CDR1 is SGHDN and CDR2 FVKESK. This chain's CDR3 is CASSQDPSRYNEQFF. CDR3 bases: TGTGCCAGCAGCCAAGATCCAAGCCGCTACAATGAGCAGTTCTTC.